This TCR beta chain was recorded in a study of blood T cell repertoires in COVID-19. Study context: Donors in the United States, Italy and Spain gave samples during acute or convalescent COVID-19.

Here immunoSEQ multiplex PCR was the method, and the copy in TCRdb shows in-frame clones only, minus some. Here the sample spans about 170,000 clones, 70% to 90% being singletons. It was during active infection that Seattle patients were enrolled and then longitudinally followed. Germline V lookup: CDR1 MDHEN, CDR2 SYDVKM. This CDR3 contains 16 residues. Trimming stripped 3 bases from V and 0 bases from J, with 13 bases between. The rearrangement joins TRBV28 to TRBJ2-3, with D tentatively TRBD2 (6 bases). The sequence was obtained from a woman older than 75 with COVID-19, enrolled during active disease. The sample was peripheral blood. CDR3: CASSFGGAGSTDTQYF. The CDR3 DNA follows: TGTGCCAGCAGTTTTGGCGGGGCAGGTAGCACAGATACGCAGTATTTT.